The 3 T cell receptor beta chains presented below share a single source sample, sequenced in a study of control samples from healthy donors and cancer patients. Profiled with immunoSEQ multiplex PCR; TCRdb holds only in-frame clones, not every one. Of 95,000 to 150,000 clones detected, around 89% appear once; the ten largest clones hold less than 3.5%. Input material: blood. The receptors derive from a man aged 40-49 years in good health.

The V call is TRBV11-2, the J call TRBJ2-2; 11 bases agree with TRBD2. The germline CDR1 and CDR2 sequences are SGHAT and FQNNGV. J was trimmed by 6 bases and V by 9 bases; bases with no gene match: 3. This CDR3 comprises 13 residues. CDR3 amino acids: CASGLAGSGELFF. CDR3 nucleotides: TGTGCCAGTGGACTAGCGGGTTCCGGGGAGCTGTTTTTT.

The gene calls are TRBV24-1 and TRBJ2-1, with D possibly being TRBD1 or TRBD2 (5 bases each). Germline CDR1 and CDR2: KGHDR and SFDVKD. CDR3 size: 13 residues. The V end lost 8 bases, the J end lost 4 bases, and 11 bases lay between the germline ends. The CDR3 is CATNRDGYNEQFF. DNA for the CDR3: TGTGCCACCAACCGGGACGGATACAATGAGCAGTTCTTC.

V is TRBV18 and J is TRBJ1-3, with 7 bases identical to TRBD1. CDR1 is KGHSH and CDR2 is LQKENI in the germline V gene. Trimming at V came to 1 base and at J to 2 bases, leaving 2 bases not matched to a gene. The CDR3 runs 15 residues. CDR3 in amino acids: CASSPRQGTGNTIYF. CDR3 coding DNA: TGTGCCAGCTCACCACGACAGGGTACTGGAAACACCATATATTTT.